This TCR beta chain was sequenced in a study of blood T cell repertoires in COVID-19. Study context: The United States, Italy and Spain provided the acute and convalescent COVID-19 samples. The cDNA or gDNA used as material had been derived from T cells, B-cell-depleted T cells, or PBMCs.

In the study's own analysis: Amplification of reference gene primers was used by the study to estimate nucleated cell counts. Sequenced by immunoSEQ multiplex PCR; TCRdb stores in-frame clones only, minus some. The V and J calls and clone size come from that table; D and trimming were worked out from the DNA. The sample gives tens of thousands of clones, roughly 90% of which show up once; around 13% is in the top ten. V lost 4 bases and J lost 3; bases outside the gene matches: 8. CDR1 and CDR2 from the germline V gene are SGHRS and YFSETQ. The CDR3 has 15 residues. The clonotype originates from a man between 70 and 80 years old with active or convalescent COVID-19. J is TRBJ1-1 and V is TRBV5-1; 8 positions agree with TRBD1. Source material: peripheral blood. The CDR3, as DNA: TGCGCCAGCAGCCGGGAGCCGGGACAGGACACTGAAGCTTTCTTT. Translated, it gives CASSREPGQDTEAFF.